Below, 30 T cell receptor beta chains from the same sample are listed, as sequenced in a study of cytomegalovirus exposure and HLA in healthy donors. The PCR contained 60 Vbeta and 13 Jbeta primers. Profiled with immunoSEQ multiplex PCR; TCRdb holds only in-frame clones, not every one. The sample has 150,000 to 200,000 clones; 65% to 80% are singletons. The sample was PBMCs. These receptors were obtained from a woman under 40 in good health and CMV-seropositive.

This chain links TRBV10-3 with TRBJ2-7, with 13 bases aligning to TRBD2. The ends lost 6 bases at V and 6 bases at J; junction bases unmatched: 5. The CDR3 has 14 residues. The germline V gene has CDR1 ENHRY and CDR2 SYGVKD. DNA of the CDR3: TGTGCCATCAGGCCGGGACTAGCGGGGAGCGAGCAGTACTTC. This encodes CAIRPGLAGSEQYF.

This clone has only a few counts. This CDR3 reads CASSSRDSDYNEQFF. The CDR3 region has the DNA TGTGCCAGCAGCTCCCGGGACTCGGACTACAATGAGCAGTTCTTC. The gene calls are TRBV11-3 and TRBJ2-1, with D perhaps TRBD2 (6 bases). Per germline, CDR1 SGHNT and CDR2 YENEEA. This CDR3 comprises 15 residues. With 4 bases removed from V and 3 bases from J, the gap between germline ends came to 13 bases.

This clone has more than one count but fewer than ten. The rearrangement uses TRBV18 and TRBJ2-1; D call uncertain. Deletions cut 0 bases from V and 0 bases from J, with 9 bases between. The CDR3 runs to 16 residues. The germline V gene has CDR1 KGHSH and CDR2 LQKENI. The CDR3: CASSPPRQSSYNEQFF. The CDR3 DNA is TGTGCCAGCTCACCACCGAGGCAGAGCTCCTACAATGAGCAGTTCTTC.

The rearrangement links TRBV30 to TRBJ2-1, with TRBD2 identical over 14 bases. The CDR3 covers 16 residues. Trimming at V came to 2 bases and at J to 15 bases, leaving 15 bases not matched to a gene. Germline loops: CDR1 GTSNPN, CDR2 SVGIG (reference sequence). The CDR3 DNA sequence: TGTGCCTGGAGTCCACCGACCGGGACTAGCGGGGGTCTATGGTTCTTC. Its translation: CAWSPPTGTSGGLWFF. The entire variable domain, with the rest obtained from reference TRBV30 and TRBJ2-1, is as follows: SQTIHQWPATLVQPVGSPLSLECTVEGTSNPNLYWYRQAAGRGLQLLFYSVGIGQISSEVPQNLSASRPQDRQFILSSKKLLLSDSGFYLCAWSPPTGTSGGLWFFGPGTRLTVL.

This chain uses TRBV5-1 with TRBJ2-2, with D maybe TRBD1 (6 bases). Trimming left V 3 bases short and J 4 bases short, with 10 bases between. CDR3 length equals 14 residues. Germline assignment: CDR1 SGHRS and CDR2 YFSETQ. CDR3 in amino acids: CASSSRQVTGELFF. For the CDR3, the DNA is TGCGCCAGCAGCTCCCGACAGGTCACCGGGGAGCTGTTTTTT.

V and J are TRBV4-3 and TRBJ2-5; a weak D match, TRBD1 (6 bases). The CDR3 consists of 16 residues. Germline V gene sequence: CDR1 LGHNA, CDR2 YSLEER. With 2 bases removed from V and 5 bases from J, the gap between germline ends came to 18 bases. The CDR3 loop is CASSQPPHRAPETQYF. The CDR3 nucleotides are TGCGCCAGCAGCCAACCCCCCCACAGGGCGCCGGAGACCCAGTACTTC.

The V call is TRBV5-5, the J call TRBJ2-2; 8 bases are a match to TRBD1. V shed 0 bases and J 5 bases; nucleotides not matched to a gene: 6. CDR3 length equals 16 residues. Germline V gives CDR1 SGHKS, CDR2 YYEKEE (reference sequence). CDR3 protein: CASSLASRGPTGELFF. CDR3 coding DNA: TGTGCCAGCAGCTTGGCTAGCAGGGGGCCAACCGGGGAGCTGTTTTTT.

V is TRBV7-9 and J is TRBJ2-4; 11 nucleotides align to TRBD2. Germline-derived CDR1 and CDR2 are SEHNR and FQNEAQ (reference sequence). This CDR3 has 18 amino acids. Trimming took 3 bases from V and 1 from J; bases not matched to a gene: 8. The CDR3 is CASSFFRSSGGAKNIQYF. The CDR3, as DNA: TGTGCCAGCAGCTTCTTCAGATCTAGCGGGGGGGCCAAAAACATTCAGTACTTC.

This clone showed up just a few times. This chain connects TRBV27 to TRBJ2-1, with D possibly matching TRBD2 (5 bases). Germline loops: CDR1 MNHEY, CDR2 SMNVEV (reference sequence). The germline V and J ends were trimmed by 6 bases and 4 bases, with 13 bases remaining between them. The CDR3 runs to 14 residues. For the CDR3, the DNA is TGTGCCAGCAGATTCGGCGGGCCTTACAATGAGCAGTTCTTC. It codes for CASRFGGPYNEQFF.

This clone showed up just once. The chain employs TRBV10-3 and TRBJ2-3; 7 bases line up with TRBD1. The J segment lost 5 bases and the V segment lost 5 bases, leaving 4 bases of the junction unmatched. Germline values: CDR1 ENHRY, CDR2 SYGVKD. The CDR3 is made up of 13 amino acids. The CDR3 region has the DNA TGTGCCATCAGTAGGGGGCAGGGAGATACGCAGTATTTT. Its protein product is CAISRGQGDTQYF.

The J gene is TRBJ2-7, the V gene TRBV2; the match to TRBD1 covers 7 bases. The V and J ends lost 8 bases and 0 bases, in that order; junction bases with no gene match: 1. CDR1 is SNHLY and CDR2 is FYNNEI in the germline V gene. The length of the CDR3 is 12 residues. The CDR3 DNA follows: TGTGCCAGCGGACAGGACTCCTACGAGCAGTACTTC. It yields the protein CASGQDSYEQYF.

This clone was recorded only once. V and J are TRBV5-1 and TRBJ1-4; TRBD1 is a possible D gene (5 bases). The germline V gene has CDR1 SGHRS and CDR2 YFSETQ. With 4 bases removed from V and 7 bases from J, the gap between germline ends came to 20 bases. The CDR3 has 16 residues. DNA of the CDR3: TGCGCCAGCAGCCCGGTCGGGGGATCCCGGGGTGAAAAACTGTTTTTT. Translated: CASSPVGGSRGEKLFF.

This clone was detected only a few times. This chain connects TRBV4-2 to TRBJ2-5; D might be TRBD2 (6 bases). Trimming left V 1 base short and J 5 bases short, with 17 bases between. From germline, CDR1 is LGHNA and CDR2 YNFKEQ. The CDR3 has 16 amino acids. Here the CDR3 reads CASSQATGVSGETQYF. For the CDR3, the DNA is TGTGCCAGCAGCCAAGCAACGGGGGTCTCTGGGGAGACCCAGTACTTC.

The CDR3 DNA is TGCGCCAGCAGTGACCAGAACACCGGGGAGCTGTTTTTT. This gives the protein CASSDQNTGELFF. The V gene is TRBV10-1, the J gene TRBJ2-2; D remains unclear. V shed 3 bases and J shed 1 base, with 3 bases lying between them. The CDR3 spans 13 residues. The germline CDR1 and CDR2 sequences are WNHNN and SYGVQD (reference sequence).

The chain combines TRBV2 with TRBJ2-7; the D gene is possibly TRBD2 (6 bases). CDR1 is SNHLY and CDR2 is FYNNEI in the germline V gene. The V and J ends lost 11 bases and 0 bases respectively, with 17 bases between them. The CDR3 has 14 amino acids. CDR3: CAQGGVGYSYEQYF. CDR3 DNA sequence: TGTGCCCAAGGAGGGGTAGGTTACTCCTACGAGCAGTACTTC. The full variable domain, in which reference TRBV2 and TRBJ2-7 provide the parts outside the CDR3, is EPEVTQTPSHQVTQMGQEVILRCVPISNHLYFYWYRQILGQKVEFLVSFYNNEISEKSEIFDDQFSVERPDGSNFTLKIRSTKLEDSAMYFCAQGGVGYSYEQYFGPGTRLTVT.

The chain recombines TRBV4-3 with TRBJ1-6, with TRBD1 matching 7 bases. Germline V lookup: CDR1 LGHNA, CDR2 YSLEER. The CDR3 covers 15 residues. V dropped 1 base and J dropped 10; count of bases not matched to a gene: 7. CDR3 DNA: TGCGCCAGCAGCCAAGCGGCAGGGGGGTGGTCACCCCTCCACTTT. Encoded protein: CASSQAAGGWSPLHF.

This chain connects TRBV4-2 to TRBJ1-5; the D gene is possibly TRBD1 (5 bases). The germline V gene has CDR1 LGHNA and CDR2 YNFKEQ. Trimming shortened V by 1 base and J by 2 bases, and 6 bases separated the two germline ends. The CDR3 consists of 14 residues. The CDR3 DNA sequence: TGTGCCAGCAGCCAAGCCAGGGGCAATCAGCCCCAGCATTTT. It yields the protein CASSQARGNQPQHF.

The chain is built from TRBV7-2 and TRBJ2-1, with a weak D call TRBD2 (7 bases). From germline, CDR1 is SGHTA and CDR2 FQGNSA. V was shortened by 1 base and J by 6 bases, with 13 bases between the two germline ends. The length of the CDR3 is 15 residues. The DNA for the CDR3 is TGTGCCAGCAGCTTAGAGGGGGGGGGCTTCAATGAGCAGTTCTTC. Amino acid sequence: CASSLEGGGFNEQFF.

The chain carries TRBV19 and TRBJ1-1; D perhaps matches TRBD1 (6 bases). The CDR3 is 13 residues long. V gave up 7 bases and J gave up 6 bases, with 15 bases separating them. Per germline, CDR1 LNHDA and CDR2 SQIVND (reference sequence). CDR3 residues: CASNSGVGSEAFF. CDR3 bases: TGTGCCAGTAACTCAGGGGTTGGCTCTGAAGCTTTCTTT.

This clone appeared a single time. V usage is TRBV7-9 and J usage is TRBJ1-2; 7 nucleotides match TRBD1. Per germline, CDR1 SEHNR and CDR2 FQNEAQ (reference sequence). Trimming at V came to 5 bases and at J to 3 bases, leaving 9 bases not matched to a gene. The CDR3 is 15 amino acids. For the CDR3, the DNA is TGTGCCAGCAGCCAGGGGGGCGCGAGGGACTATGGCTACACCTTC. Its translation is CASSQGGARDYGYTF.

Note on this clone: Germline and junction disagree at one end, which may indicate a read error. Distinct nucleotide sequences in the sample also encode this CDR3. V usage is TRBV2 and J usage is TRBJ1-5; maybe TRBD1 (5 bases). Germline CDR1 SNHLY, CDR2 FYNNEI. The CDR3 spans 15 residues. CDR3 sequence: CASSGGGRSNQPQHF. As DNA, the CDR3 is TGTGCCAGCAGTGGGGGGGGTAGGAGCAATCAGCCCCAACATTTT.

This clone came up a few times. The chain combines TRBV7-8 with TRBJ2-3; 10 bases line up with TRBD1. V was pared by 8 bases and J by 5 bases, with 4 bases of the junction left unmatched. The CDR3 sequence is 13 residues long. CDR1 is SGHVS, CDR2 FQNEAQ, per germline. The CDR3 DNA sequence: TGTGCCAGCGGGGACAGGGGAAGAGATACGCAGTATTTT. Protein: CASGDRGRDTQYF.

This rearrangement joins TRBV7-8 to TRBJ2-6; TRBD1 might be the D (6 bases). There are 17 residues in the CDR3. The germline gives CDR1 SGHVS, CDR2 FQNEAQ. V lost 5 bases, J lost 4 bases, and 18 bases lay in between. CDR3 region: CASSPQEWGLGANVLTF. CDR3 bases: TGTGCCAGCAGCCCCCAGGAGTGGGGGCTGGGGGCCAACGTCCTGACTTTC.

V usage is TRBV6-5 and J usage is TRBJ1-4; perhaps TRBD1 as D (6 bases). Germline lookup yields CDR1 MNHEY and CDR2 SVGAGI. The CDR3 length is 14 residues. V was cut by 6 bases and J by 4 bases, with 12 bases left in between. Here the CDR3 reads CASRTGSLNEKLFF. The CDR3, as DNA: TGTGCCAGCAGAACAGGGAGCCTTAATGAAAAACTGTTTTTT.

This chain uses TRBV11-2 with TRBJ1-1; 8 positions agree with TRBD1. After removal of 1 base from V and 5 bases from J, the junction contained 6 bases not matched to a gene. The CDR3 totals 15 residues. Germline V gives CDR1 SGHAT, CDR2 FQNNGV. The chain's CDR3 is CASSLGRTGLTEAFF. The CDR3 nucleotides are TGTGCCAGCAGCTTAGGGAGGACAGGGCTGACTGAAGCTTTCTTT. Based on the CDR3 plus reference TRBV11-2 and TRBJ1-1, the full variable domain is EAGVAQSPRYKIIEKRQSVAFWCNPISGHATLYWYQQILGQGPKLLIQFQNNGVVDDSQLPKDRFSAERLKGVDSTLKIQPAKLEDSAVYLCASSLGRTGLTEAFFGQGTRLTVV.

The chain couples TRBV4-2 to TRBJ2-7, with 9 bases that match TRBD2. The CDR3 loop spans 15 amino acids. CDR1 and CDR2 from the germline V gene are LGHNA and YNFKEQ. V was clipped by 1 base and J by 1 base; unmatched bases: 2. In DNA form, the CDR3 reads TGTGCCAGCAGCCAAGCTCTAGCGGGGTCCTACGAGCAGTACTTC. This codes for CASSQALAGSYEQYF.

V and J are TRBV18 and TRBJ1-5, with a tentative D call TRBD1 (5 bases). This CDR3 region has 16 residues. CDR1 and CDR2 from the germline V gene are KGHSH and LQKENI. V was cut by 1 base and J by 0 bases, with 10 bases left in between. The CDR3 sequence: CASSPLGGYSNQPQHF. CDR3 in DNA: TGTGCCAGCTCACCACTCGGGGGTTATAGCAATCAGCCCCAGCATTTT.

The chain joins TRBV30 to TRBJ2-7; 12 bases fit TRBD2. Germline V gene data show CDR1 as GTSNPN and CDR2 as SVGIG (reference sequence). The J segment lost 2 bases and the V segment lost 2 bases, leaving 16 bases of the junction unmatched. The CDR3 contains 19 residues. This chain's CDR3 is CAWSPRLGASGGVAYEQYF. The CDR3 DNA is TGTGCCTGGAGTCCCCGCCTTGGGGCTAGCGGGGGGGTCGCCTACGAGCAGTACTTC.

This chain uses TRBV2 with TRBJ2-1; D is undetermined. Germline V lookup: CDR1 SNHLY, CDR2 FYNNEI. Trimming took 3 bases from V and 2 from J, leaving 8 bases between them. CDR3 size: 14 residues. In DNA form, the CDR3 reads TGTGCCAGCAGTGACCAGGTGGCCTACAATGAGCAGTTCTTC. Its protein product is CASSDQVAYNEQFF.

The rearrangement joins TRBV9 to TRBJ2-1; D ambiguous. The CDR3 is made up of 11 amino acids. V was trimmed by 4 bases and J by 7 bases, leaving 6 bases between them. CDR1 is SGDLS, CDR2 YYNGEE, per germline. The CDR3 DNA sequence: TGTGCCAGCAGCTCGGAGAATGAGCAGTTCTTC. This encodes CASSSENEQFF.